This T cell receptor (beta chain) comes out of a study of T cell repertoires in cytomegalovirus infection (dated by TCRdb to the late 2010s). About the full investigation: Recently identified HLA-C-restricted CMV epitopes, whose presentation resists viral immunomodulation, were targeted by peptide stimulations together with well-studied HLA-B-restricted epitopes. Donor HLA type was relevant to the analysis, as public TCR beta signatures indicated carriage of CMV infection together with the matching HLA type. On the study overall, not on this receptor specifically: The ex vivo response was dominated by HLA-C-restricted CMV-specific TCR beta clonotypes, and the single most frequent clonotype in two of eight donors was supplied by these HLA-C-restricted clonotypes. In both this cohort and an independent roughly 400-donor cohort, the cumulative frequency of public TCR beta family members distinguished carriers of CMV infection plus the relevant HLA type.

Concerning this clonotype: Its antigen is currently not known. Base qualities are not at hand, and no much larger clone is one base apart.

For sequencing, an Illumina HiSeq 1500 was employed. TCRdb reanalyzed the raw reads on its own, using fastp at Q25 for trimming and MiXCR for clone calling, and kept in-frame beta chains. When rows share a CDR3 protein, they turn into one entry using the most common DNA and genes. In all, the sample holds some 500,000 distinct CDR3 sequences, and 33% of those were seen once. Of the sample, under 20% is held by the ten largest clones. In light of the paper, this sample's treatment or condition label describes: in vitro stimulation with specific CMV peptide epitopes to enrich CMV-specific T cells. The germline V gene (reference sequence) supplies CDR1 DFQATT and CDR2 SNEGSKA. The CDR3 sequence holds 16 residues, the cysteine and phenylalanine included. Solely the CDR3 DNA is kept, with 48 bases framed from the first base. Trimmed from V: 5 bases; trimmed from J: 5 bases; junction bases lacking a gene match: 9.

Sample: cultured PBMCs, taken from culture after CMV antigen stimulation. The V and J genes are TRBV20-1 and TRBJ2-5, with 15 bases matching TRBD2. The source of this sequence is a human donor in good health (CMV status not recorded). Some clones in this sample may be carry-over from other donors' samples. The DNA sequence follows: TGCAGTGCTCCAAGCAGAGGACTAGCGGGAGGGGAGACCCAGTACTTC. Translated, it gives CSAPSRGLAGGETQYF.